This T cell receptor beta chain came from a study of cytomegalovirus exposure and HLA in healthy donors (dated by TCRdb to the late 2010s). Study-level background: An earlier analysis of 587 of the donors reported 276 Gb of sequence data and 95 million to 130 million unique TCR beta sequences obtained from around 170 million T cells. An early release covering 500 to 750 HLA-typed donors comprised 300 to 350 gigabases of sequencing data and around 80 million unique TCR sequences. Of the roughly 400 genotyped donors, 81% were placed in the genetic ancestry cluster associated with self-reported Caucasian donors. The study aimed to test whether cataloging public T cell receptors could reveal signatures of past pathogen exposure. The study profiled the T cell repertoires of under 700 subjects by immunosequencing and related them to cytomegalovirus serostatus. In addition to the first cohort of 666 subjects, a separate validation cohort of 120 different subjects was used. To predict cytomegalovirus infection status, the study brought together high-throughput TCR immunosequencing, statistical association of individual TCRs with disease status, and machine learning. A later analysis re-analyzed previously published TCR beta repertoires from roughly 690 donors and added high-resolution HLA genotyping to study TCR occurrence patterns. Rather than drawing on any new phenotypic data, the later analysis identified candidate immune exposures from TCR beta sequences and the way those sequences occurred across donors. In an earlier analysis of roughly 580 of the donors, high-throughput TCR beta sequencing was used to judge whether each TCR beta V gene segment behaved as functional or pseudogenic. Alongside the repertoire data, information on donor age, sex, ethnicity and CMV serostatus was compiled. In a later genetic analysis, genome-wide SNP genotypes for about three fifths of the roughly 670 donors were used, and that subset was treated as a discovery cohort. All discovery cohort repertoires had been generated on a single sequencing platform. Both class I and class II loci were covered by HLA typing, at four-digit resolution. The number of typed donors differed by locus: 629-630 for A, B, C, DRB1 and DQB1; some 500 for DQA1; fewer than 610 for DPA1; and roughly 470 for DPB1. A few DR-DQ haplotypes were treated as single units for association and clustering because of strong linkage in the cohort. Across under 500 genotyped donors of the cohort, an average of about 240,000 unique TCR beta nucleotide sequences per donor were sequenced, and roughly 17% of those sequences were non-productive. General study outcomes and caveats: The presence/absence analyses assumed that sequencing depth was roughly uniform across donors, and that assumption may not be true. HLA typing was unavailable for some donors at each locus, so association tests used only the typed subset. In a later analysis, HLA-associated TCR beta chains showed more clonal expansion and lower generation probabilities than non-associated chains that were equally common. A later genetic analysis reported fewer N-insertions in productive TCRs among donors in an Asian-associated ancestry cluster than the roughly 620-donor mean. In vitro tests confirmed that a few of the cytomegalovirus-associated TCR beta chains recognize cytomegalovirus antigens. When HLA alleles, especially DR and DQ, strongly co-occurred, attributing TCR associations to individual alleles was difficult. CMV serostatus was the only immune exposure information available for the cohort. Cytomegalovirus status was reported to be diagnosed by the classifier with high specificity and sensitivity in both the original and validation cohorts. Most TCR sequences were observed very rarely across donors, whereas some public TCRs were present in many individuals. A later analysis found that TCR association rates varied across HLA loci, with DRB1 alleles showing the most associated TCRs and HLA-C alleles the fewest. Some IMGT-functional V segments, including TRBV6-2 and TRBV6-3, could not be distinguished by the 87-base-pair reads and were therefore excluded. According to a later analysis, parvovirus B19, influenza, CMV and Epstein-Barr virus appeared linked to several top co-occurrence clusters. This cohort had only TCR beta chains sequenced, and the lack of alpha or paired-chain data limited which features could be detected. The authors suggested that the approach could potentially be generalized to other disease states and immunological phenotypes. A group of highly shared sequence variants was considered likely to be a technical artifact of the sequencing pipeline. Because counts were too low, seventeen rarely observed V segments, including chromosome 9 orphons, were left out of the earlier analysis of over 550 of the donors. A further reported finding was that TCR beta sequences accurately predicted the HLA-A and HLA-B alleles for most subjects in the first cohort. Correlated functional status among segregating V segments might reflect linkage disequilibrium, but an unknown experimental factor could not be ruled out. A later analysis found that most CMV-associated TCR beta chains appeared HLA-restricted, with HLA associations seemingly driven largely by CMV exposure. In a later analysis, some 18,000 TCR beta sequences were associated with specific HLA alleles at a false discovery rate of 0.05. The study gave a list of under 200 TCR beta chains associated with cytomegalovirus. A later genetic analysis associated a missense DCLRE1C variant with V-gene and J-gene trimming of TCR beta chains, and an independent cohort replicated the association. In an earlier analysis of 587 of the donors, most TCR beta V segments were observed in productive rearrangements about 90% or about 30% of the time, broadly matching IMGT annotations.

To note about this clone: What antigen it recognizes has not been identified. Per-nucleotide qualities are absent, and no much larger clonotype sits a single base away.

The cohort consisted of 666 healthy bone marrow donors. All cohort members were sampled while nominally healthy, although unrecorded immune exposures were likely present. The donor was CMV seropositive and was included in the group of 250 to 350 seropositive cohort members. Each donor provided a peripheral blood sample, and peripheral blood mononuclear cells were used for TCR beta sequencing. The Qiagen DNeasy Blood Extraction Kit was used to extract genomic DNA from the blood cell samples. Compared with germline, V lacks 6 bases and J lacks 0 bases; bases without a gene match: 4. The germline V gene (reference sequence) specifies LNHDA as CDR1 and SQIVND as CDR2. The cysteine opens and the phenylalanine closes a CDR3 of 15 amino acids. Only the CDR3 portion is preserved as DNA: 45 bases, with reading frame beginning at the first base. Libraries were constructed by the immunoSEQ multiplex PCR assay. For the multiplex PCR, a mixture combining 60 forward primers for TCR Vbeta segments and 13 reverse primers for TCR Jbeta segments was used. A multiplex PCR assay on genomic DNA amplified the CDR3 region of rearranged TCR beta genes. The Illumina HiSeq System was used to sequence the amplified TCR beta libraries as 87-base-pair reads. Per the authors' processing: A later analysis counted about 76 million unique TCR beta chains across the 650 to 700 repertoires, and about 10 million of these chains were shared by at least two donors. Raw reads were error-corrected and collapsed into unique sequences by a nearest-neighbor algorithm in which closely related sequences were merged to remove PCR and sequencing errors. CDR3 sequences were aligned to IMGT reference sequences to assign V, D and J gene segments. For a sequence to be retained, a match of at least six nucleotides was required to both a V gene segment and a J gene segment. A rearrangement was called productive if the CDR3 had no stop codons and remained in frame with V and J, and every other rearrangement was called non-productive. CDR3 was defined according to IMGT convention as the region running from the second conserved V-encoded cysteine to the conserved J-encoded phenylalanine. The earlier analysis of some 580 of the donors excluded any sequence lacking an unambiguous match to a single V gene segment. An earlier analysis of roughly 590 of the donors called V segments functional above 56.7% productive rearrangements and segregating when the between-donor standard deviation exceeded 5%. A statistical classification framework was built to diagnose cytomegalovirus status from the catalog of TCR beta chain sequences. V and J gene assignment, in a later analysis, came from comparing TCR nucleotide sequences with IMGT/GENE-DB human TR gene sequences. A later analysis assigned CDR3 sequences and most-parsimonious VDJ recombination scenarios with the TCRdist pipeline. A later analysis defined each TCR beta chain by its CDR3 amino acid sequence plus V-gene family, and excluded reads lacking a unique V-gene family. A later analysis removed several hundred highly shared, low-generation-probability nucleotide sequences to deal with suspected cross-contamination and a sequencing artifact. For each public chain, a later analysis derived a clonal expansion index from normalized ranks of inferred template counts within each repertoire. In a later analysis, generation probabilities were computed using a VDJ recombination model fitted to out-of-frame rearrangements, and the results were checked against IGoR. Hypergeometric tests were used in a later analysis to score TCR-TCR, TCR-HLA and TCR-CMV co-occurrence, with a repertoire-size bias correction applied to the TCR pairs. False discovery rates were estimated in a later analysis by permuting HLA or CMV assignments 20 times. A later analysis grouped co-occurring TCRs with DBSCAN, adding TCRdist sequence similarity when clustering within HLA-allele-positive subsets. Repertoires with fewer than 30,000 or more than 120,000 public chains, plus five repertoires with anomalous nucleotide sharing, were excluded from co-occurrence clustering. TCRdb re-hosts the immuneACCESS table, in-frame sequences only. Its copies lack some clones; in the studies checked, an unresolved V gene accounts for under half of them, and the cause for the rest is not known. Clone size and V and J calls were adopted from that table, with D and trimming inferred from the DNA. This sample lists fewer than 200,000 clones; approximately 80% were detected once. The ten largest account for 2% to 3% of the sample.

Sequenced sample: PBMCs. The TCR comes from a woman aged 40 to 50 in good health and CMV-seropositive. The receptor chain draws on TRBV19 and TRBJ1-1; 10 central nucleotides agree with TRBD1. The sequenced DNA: TGTGCCAGTAGATGGACAGGGGGTATGAACACTGAAGCTTTCTTT. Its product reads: CASRWTGGMNTEAFF.